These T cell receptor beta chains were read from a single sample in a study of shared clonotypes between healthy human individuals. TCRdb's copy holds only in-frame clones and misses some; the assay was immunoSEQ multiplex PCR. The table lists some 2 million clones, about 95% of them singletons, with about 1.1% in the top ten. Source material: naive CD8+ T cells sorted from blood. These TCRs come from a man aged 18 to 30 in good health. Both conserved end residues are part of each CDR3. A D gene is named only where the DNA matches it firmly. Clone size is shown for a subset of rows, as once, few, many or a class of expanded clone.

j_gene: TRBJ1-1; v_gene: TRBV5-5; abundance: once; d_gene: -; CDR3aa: CASSLARERTEAFF; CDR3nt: TGTGCCAGCAGCTTGGCCCGGGAACGGACTGAAGCTTTCTTT
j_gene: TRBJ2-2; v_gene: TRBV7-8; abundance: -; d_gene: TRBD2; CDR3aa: CASSLGLAGDGSTGELFF; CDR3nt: TGTGCCAGCAGCTTGGGACTAGCGGGAGACGGAAGCACCGGGGAGCTGTTTTTT
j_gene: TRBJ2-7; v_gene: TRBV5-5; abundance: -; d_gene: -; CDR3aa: CASSLSPDGATYEQYF; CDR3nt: TGTGCCAGCAGCTTGTCCCCGGATGGGGCGACCTACGAGCAGTACTTC
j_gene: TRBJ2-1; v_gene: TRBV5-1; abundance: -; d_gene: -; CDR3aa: CASWRGVDSYNEQFF; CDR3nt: TGCGCCAGCTGGAGGGGGGTCGACTCCTACAATGAGCAGTTCTTC
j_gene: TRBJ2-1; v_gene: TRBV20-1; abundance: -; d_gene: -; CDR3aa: CSATEYNEQFF; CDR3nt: TGCAGTGCAACAGAGTACAATGAGCAGTTCTTC
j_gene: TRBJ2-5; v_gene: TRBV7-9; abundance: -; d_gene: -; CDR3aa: CASSPPAQETQYF; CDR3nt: TGTGCCAGCAGCCCGCCCGCGCAGGAGACCCAGTACTTC
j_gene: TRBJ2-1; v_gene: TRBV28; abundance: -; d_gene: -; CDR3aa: CASSPDMGIYEQFF; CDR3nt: TGTGCCAGCAGCCCGGACATGGGTATCTATGAGCAGTTCTTC
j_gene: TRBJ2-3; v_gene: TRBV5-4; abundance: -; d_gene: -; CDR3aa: CASSFLDTQYF; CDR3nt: TGTGCCAGCAGCTTCCTAGATACGCAGTATTTT
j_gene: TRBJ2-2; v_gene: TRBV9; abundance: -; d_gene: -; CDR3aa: CASSVEGRNTGELFF; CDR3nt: TGTGCCAGCAGCGTAGAAGGCAGAAACACCGGGGAGCTGTTTTTT
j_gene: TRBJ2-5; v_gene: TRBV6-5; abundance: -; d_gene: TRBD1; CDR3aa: CASSTTGGRETQYF; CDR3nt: TGTGCCAGCAGTACTACAGGGGGCCGAGAGACCCAGTACTTC
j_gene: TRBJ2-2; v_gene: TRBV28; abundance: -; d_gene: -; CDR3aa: CASSPGPNTGELFF; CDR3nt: TGTGCCAGCAGTCCGGGACCCAACACCGGGGAGCTGTTTTTT
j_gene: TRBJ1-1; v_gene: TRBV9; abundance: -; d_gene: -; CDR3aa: CASSVKADMNTEAFF; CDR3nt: TGTGCCAGCAGCGTCAAGGCCGACATGAACACTGAAGCTTTCTTT
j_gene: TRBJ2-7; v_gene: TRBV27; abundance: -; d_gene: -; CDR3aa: CASSPGQAYEQYF; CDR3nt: TGTGCCAGCAGTCCGGGACAAGCCTACGAGCAGTACTTC
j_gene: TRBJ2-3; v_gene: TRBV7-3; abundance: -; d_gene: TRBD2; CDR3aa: CASSILSGGDTDTQYF; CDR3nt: TGTGCCAGCAGCATACTTAGCGGGGGGGACACAGATACGCAGTATTTT
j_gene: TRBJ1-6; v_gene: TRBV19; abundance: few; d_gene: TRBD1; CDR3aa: CASSTRTGGNSPLHF; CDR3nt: TGTGCCAGTAGTACCCGGACAGGCGGTAATTCACCCCTCCACTTT
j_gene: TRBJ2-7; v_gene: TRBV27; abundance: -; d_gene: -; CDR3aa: CASGIYEQYF; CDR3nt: TGTGCCAGCGGTATCTACGAGCAGTACTTC
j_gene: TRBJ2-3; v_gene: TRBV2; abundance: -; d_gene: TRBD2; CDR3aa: CASSEAQGLAGVWSDTQYF; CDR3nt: TGTGCCAGCAGTGAAGCCCAAGGACTAGCGGGAGTTTGGTCAGATACGCAGTATTTT
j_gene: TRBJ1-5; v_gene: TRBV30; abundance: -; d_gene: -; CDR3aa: CAWRSAPGGWNQPQHF; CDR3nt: TGTGCCTGGAGATCCGCGCCGGGGGGCTGGAATCAGCCCCAGCATTTT
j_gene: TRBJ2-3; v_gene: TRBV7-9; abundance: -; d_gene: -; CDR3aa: CASSGGEEDTQYF; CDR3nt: TGTGCCAGCAGCGGCGGGGAGGAAGATACGCAGTATTTT
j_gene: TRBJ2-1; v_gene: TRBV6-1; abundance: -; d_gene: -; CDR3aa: CASSEGHASLYNEQFF; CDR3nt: TGTGCCAGCAGTGAAGGGCACGCCTCTTTGTACAATGAGCAGTTCTTC
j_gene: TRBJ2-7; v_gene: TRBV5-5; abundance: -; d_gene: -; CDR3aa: CASSLLGDEQYF; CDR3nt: TGTGCCAGCAGCTTGTTAGGGGACGAGCAGTACTTC
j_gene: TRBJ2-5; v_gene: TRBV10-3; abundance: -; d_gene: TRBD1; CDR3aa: CAIGQGIVETQYF; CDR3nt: TGTGCCATCGGACAGGGTATTGTGGAGACCCAGTACTTC
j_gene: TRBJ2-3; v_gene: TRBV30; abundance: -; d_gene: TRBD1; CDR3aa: CAWSVEGASTDTQYF; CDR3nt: TGTGCCTGGAGTGTCGAGGGGGCCAGCACAGATACGCAGTATTTT
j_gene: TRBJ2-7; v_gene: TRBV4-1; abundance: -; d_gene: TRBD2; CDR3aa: CASSQDPPWGGTSGAEQYF; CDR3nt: TGCGCCAGCAGCCAAGATCCCCCTTGGGGGGGGACTAGCGGGGCCGAGCAGTACTTC
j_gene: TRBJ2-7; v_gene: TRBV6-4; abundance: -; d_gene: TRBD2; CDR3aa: CASSDWGLDQEQYF; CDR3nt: TGTGCCAGCAGTGACTGGGGACTAGACCAAGAGCAGTACTTC
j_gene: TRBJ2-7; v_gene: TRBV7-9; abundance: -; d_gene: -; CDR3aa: CASSSEATTFYEQYF; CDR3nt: TGTGCCAGCAGCTCCGAGGCAACAACCTTCTACGAGCAGTACTTC
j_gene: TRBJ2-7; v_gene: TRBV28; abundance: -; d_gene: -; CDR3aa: CASRSLVQGSYEQYF; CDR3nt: TGTGCCAGCAGATCTCTCGTACAGGGTTCCTACGAGCAGTACTTC
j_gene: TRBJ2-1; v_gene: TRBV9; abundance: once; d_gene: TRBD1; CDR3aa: CASSATDRGRNEQFF; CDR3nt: TGTGCCAGCAGCGCGACTGACAGGGGGAGGAATGAGCAGTTCTTC
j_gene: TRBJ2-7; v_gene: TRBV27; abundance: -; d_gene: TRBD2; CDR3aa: CASRGRGSYEQYF; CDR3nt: TGTGCCAGCAGGGGGAGGGGATCCTACGAGCAGTACTTC
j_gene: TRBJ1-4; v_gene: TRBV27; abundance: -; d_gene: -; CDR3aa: CASSLLPRDASEKLFF; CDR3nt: TGTGCCAGCAGCCTCCTCCCCAGGGATGCGAGTGAAAAACTGTTTTTT
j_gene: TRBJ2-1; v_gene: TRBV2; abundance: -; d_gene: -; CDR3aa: CASSDSLDSSYNEQFF; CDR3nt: TGTGCCAGCAGTGATTCCCTGGACTCCTCCTACAATGAGCAGTTCTTC
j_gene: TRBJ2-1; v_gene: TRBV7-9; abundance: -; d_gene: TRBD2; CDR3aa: CASRKPGERENWDEQFF; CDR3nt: TGTGCCAGCAGGAAGCCGGGGGAGCGGGAGAATTGGGATGAGCAGTTCTTC
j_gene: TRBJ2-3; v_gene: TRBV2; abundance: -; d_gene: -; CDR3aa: CASSEEVEDTDTQYF; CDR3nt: TGTGCCAGCAGTGAAGAGGTCGAAGACACAGATACGCAGTATTTT
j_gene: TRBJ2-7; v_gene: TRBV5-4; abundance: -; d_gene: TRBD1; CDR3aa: CASSPRQGKDEQYF; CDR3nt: TGTGCCAGCAGCCCCCGACAGGGAAAGGACGAGCAGTACTTC
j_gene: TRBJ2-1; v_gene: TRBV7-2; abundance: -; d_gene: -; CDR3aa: CASSRPDNEQFF; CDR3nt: TGTGCCAGCAGCCGCCCAGACAATGAGCAGTTCTTC
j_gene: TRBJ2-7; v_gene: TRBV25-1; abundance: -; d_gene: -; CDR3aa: CASSELGLGEQYF; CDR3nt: TGTGCCAGCAGTGAACTTGGGTTAGGAGAGCAGTACTTC
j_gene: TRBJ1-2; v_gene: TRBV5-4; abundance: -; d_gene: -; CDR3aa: CASSLDRGPDGYTF; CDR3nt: TGTGCCAGCAGCTTGGATCGGGGGCCAGATGGCTACACCTTC
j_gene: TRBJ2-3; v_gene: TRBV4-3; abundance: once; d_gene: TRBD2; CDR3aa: CASSQDHGSGSTDTQYF; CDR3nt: TGCGCCAGCAGCCAAGATCATGGTAGCGGGAGTACAGATACGCAGTATTTT
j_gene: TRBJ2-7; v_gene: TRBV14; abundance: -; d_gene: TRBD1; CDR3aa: CASSLDRAGYEQYF; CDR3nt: TGTGCCAGCAGCCTAGACAGGGCGGGCTACGAGCAGTACTTC
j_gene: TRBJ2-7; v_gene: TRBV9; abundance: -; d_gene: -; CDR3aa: CASSPWSGERDEQYF; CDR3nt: TGTGCCAGCAGCCCATGGTCAGGGGAGCGGGACGAGCAGTACTTC
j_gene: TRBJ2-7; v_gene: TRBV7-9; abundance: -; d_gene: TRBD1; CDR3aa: CASSTTGAEQYF; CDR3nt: TGTGCCAGCAGCACGACAGGGGCCGAGCAGTACTTC